The sequence of this TCR beta chain was determined in a study of neurological immune-mediated disorders. Sorted libraries drew on approximately 960,000 CD4+ or CD8+ T cells. This clonotype occurred many times. Per sequencing run, 15-18 subjects together gave over 160 million TCR-beta sequences. TCRdb reprocessed the 5' RACE reads via MiXCR and lists one record per CDR3 protein. Among some 16,000 distinct CDR3 sequences listed, roughly 9% were seen once. Sequencing was carried out using CD8+ T cells from blood. The clonotype originates from a man between 45 and 60 years old in good health.

Here the CDR3 reads CAISASSENTDTQYF. In DNA, the CDR3 is TGTGCCATCAGTGCATCTAGCGAAAACACAGATACGCAGTATTTT. The chain recombines TRBV10-3 with TRBJ2-3; D is perhaps TRBD2 (6 bases). Looked up from germline, CDR1 is ENHRY and CDR2 is SYGVKD. V shed 4 bases and J shed 2 bases, with 13 bases lying between them. CDR3 size: 15 residues.